This T cell receptor (beta chain) derives from a study of shared clonotypes between healthy human individuals. The run depth of the assay was deep. Using immunoSEQ multiplex PCR, the repertoire was profiled, and TCRdb retains in-frame clones only, with some absent. The sample carries about 690,000 clones, roughly 91% recorded once. CDR1 and CDR2 from the germline V gene are SGDLS and YYNGEE. With 5 bases removed from V and 5 bases from J, the gap between germline ends came to 11 bases. CDR3 length: 13 amino acids. As to this clone: Its antigen is currently unknown.

In CD8 memory, CD45RO+ cells were put together with CCR7-negative CD45RA+ TemRA cells. Whole-study results and caveats: Sampling was confined to blood; repertoires within tissues likely differ. Estimated richness was generally greater in naive than memory subsets.

The chain couples TRBV9 to TRBJ2-1; D could derive from TRBD1 or TRBD2 (5 bases each). Sequenced sample: memory CD8+ T cells from PBMCs. Subset meaning: CD45RO+ cells pooled with CCR7-negative TemRA cells. The origin of this receptor is a man aged 18 to 29 in good health. Some clones in this sample may be carry-over from other donors' samples. Written as DNA, the CDR3 is TGTGCCAGCAGGGGTGGGGGTGACAATGAGCAGTTCTTC. Translation gives CASRGGGDNEQFF.